Presented here are 12 T cell receptor beta chains from one specimen sequenced in a study of blood T cell repertoires in COVID-19. TCRdb's copy holds only in-frame clones and misses some; the assay was immunoSEQ multiplex PCR. The sample has 100,000 or so clones; approximately 76% are singletons. The sample was peripheral blood. The origin of the receptors is a woman in her seventies with acute or convalescent COVID-19.

The rearrangement joins TRBV7-9 to TRBJ2-2; D possibly corresponds to TRBD1 (6 bases). The ends were cut back, 5 bases at V and 5 bases at J, with 15 bases in the middle. Germline values: CDR1 SEHNR, CDR2 FQNEAQ (reference sequence). The CDR3 extends over 15 amino acids. Written as DNA, the CDR3 is TGTGCCAGCAGCCCCGTCAGGGGACCAACCGGGGAGCTGTTTTTT. Protein: CASSPVRGPTGELFF.

This clone occurred a few times. J is TRBJ2-7 and V is TRBV11-2; possibly TRBD1 for D (6 bases). The V end lost 5 bases, the J end lost 6 bases, and 11 bases lay between the germline ends. The CDR3 length is 12 residues. Germline V CDR1 and CDR2: SGHAT, FQNNGV. The CDR3 sequence: CASSLGHVEQYF. The CDR3 DNA follows: TGTGCCAGCAGCCTGGGACACGTCGAGCAGTACTTC. The full variable domain, completed using reference TRBV11-2 and TRBJ2-7, is EAGVAQSPRYKIIEKRQSVAFWCNPISGHATLYWYQQILGQGPKLLIQFQNNGVVDDSQLPKDRFSAERLKGVDSTLKIQPAKLEDSAVYLCASSLGHVEQYFGPGTRLTVT.

As concerns this clone: Possible read error: a much larger clone is one base away. Additional DNA sequences in this sample encode the identical CDR3. This chain connects TRBV5-1 to TRBJ2-7; 8 bases are shared with TRBD2. Germline V gives CDR1 SGHRS, CDR2 YFSETQ. The CDR3 has 16 amino acids. J gave up 8 bases and V 10 bases, and 23 bases lay outside the gene matches. This chain's CDR3 is CARLRRWGGRGGQQYF. In DNA form, the CDR3 reads TGCGCCCGCTTGCGCCGTTGGGGGGGCCGGGGGGGGCAGCAGTACTTC.

The V gene is TRBV2, the J gene TRBJ2-1; 11 bases are a match to TRBD2. From germline, CDR1 is SNHLY and CDR2 FYNNEI. There are 14 residues in the CDR3. Trimming removed 6 bases from V and 6 bases from J; junction bases left unmatched: 4. The CDR3 loop is CASSGTSGFNEQFF. The CDR3 DNA reads TGTGCCAGCAGCGGGACTAGCGGCTTCAATGAGCAGTTCTTC.

This sequence joins TRBV5-4 and TRBJ1-4, with TRBD1 matching 9 bases. The CDR3 covers 15 residues. J lost 8 bases, V lost 3 bases, and 8 bases had no gene match. The germline gives CDR1 SGHNT, CDR2 YYREEE (reference sequence). The DNA of the CDR3 is TGTGCCAGCAGCTCTAAGGGACAGGGTAGGGAAAAACTGTTTTTT. This gives the protein CASSSKGQGREKLFF.

As concerns this clone: The sample holds other DNA sequences that translate to the same CDR3. The V gene is TRBV7-9, the J gene TRBJ1-6; perhaps TRBD1 as D (6 bases). In germline, CDR1 is SEHNR, CDR2 FQNEAQ (reference sequence). The length of the CDR3 is 14 residues. The V end was cut by 1 base, the J end by 6 bases, with 7 bases between. The chain's CDR3 is CASSLGQVNSPLHF. CDR3 nucleotides: TGTGCCAGCAGCTTAGGACAGGTTAATTCACCCCTCCACTTT.

The chain couples TRBV4-1 to TRBJ1-5; D is perhaps TRBD1 (6 bases). CDR1 and CDR2 from the germline V gene are MGHRA and YSYEKL. Deletions cut 1 base from V and 3 bases from J, with 10 bases between. CDR3 length equals 15 residues. Written as DNA, the CDR3 is TGCGCCAGCAGCCAAGCACAGGGCCCCAATCAGCCCCAGCATTTT. Translating gives CASSQAQGPNQPQHF.

The gene calls are TRBV7-2 and TRBJ2-5; 8 bases are a match to TRBD1. J was trimmed by 5 bases and V by 3 bases; bases with no gene match: 11. Germline values: CDR1 SGHTA, CDR2 FQGNSA. CDR3 length: 16 residues. The CDR3 loop reads CASSFDPTGVVETQYF. The CDR3 nucleotides are TGTGCCAGCAGCTTCGACCCGACAGGGGTGGTCGAGACCCAGTACTTC.

Turning to this clone: Other nucleotide sequences in the sample specify the same CDR3. V gene TRBV11-2 combines with J gene TRBJ2-1; TRBD1 agrees at 8 bases. The CDR3 has 16 residues. Germline V CDR1 and CDR2: SGHAT, FQNNGV. With V trimmed by 1 base and J by 1 base, 3 bases remained unmatched. The CDR3 loop is CASSLGTGSSYNEQFF. The CDR3 region has the DNA TGTGCCAGCAGCTTAGGGACAGGGAGTTCCTACAATGAGCAGTTCTTC.

The chain combines TRBV4-1 with TRBJ1-2; D not resolved. The germline V gene encodes CDR1 MGHRA and CDR2 YSYEKL. Trimming removed 0 bases from V and 8 bases from J, with 13 bases in between. The CDR3 contains 14 residues. The CDR3 reads CASSQDPGSGGYTF. In DNA form, the CDR3 reads TGCGCCAGCAGCCAAGATCCGGGGTCGGGCGGCTACACCTTC.

This clone appeared a few times. The chain couples TRBV28 to TRBJ1-4; 7 bases map to TRBD1. Trimming cost V 6 bases and J 8 bases; bases outside gene matches: 6. Germline CDR1 reads MDHEN; CDR2 reads SYDVKM. This CDR3 region has 13 residues. CDR3 sequence reads: CASSLTGSEKLFF. The CDR3 nucleotides read TGTGCCAGCAGCTTGACAGGGAGCGAAAAACTGTTTTTT.

V and J are TRBV2 and TRBJ1-2; weak D call: TRBD1 (6 bases). Germline assignment: CDR1 SNHLY and CDR2 FYNNEI. The CDR3 loop spans 13 amino acids. V lost 4 bases, J lost 8 bases, and 14 bases lay in between. In DNA form, the CDR3 reads TGTGCCAGCAGTGGGCAGGGGTTGCGAGGCTACACCTTC. The encoded protein is CASSGQGLRGYTF. Variable domain in full (rest from reference TRBV2 and TRBJ1-2): EPEVTQTPSHQVTQMGQEVILRCVPISNHLYFYWYRQILGQKVEFLVSFYNNEISEKSEIFDDQFSVERPDGSNFTLKIRSTKLEDSAMYFCASSGQGLRGYTFGSGTRLTVV.